The T cell receptor (beta chain) under discussion was sequenced for a study of cytomegalovirus exposure and HLA in healthy donors. It was with 60 Vbeta and 13 Jbeta primers that the PCR ran. Sequencing was performed with immunoSEQ multiplex PCR; in TCRdb, only in-frame clones are kept and a portion is missing. The sample includes about 130,000 clones. Germline V gene lookup returns CDR1 SEHNR and CDR2 FQNEAQ (reference sequence). V dropped 3 bases and J dropped 0 bases, with 12 bases sitting between them. This CDR3 spans 15 amino acids. The sequence derives from a middle-aged woman in good health and CMV-seropositive. Material: PBMCs. The rearrangement links TRBV7-9 to TRBJ2-7, with D possibly TRBD2 on 6 matching bases. This CDR3 is CASSFGDSSSYEQYF. CDR3 DNA sequence: TGTGCCAGCAGCTTCGGGGACTCGAGCTCCTACGAGCAGTACTTC.